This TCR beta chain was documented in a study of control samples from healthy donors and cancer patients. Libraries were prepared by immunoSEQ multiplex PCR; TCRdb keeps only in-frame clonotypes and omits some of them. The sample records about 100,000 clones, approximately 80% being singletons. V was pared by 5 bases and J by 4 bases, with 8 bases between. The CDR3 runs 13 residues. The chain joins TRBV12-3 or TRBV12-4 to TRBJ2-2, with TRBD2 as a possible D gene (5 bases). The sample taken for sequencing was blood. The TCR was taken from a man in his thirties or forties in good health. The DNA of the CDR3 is TGTGCCAGCAGTACTAGTTTCACCGGGGAGCTGTTTTTT. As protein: CASSTSFTGELFF.